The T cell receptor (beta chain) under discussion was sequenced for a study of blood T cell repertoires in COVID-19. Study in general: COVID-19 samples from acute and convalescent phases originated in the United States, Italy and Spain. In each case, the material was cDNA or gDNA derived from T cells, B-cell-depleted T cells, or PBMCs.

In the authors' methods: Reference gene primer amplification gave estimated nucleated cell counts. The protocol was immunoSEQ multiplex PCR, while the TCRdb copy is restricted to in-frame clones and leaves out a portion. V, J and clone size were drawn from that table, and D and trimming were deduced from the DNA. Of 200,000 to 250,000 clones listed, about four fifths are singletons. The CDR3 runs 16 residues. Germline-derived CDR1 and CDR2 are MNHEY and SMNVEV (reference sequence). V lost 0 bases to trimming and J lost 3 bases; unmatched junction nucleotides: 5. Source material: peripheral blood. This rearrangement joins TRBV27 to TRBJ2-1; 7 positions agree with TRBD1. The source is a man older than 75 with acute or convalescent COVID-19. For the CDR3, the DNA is TGTGCCAGCAGTTTATCGGGCGACAGGGTCTACAATGAGCAGTTCTTC. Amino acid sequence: CASSLSGDRVYNEQFF.